Each of the 19 T cell receptor beta chains below was sequenced from the same sample in a study of early stage breast cancer tumors. Some clones are missing from TCRdb's copy, which holds only in-frame ones; the method was immunoSEQ multiplex PCR. This table holds about 72,000 clones, approximately 79% found once. Sequenced: blood. The receptors were gathered from a person between 55 and 69 years old with breast cancer.

This chain connects TRBV6-4 to TRBJ2-2, with D possibly being TRBD2 (6 bases). The length of the CDR3 is 14 residues. V gave up 4 bases and J gave up 0 bases, with 6 bases separating them. The germline CDR1 and CDR2 sequences are MRHNA and SNTAGT. This CDR3 is CASSAGANTGELFF. The CDR3 bases are TGTGCCAGCAGTGCGGGGGCGAACACCGGGGAGCTGTTTTTT.

The chain recombines TRBV30 with TRBJ1-1; maybe TRBD1 (5 bases). The length of the CDR3 is 13 residues. Germline lookup yields CDR1 GTSNPN and CDR2 SVGIG (reference sequence). V was shortened by 2 bases and J by 7 bases, with 14 bases between the two germline ends. CDR3 in amino acids: CAWSKKGVGEAFF. In nucleotides, the CDR3 is TGTGCCTGGAGTAAGAAAGGGGTTGGTGAAGCTTTCTTT.

The rearrangement uses TRBV7-9 and TRBJ1-1; D ambiguous. Germline CDR1 reads SEHNR; CDR2 reads FQNEAQ (reference sequence). The CDR3 extends over 11 amino acids. V was pared by 2 bases and J by 4 bases, with 2 bases between. This CDR3 reads CASSLTTEAFF. CDR3 bases: TGTGCCAGCAGCTTAACCACTGAAGCTTTCTTT.

The gene calls are TRBV2 and TRBJ1-5; D is uncertain. This CDR3 has 14 amino acids. Trimming pared 3 bases from V and 4 bases from J, leaving 10 bases between. CDR1 SNHLY and CDR2 FYNNEI come from the germline V gene. The CDR3 DNA reads TGTGCCAGCAGTGAGGAGAGATGGAATCAGCCCCAGCATTTT. Translation: CASSEERWNQPQHF.

This clone was counted between two and nine times. The rearrangement uses TRBV10-3 and TRBJ1-2; D call uncertain. V dropped 4 bases and J dropped 4 bases, with 7 bases sitting between them. The CDR3 runs to 12 residues. Germline V gene sequence: CDR1 ENHRY, CDR2 SYGVKD. CDR3 residues: CAISGTGYGYTF. CDR3 nucleotides: TGTGCCATCAGTGGGACTGGCTATGGCTACACCTTC.

The J gene is TRBJ2-2, the V gene TRBV7-7; D is tentatively TRBD1 or TRBD2 (6 bases each). The CDR3 has 14 amino acids. Germline values: CDR1 SSHAT, CDR2 FNYEAQ (reference sequence). CDR3 nucleotide sequence: TGTGCTAGCGGACCCGGGACACAGGGCGGGGAGCTGTTTTTT. Its translation is CASGPGTQGGELFF.

V is TRBV7-2 and J is TRBJ1-2, with 11 bases identical to TRBD1. Germline loops: CDR1 SGHTA, CDR2 FQGNSA. The CDR3 has 16 residues. V shed 5 bases, J shed 2 bases, and the junction held 7 bases outside the gene matches. The CDR3 bases are TGTGCCAGCAGCCCTAGGGGGACAGGGGGGAACTATGGCTACACCTTC. Its protein product is CASSPRGTGGNYGYTF.

V usage is TRBV19 and J usage is TRBJ1-1; no clear D. Per the germline V gene, CDR1 is LNHDA and CDR2 is SQIVND (reference sequence). Deletions cut 3 bases from V and 3 bases from J, with 11 bases between. This CDR3 contains 14 residues. CDR3 region: CASSMTSGDTEAFF. CDR3 sequence (DNA): TGTGCCAGTAGTATGACCAGTGGGGACACTGAAGCTTTCTTT.

This chain connects TRBV9 to TRBJ2-3, with D possibly TRBD2 on 5 matching bases. Germline V gene sequence: CDR1 SGDLS, CDR2 YYNGEE. The CDR3 has 15 residues. Trimming shortened V by 0 bases and J by 5 bases, and 13 bases separated the two germline ends. The CDR3 DNA sequence: TGTGCCAGCAGCGTAGGTGCGGGTCTCCGAGATACGCAGTATTTT. This gives the protein CASSVGAGLRDTQYF.

The chain links TRBV27 to TRBJ2-7, with D unresolved. CDR3 length equals 14 residues. The ends were cut back, 3 bases at V and 1 base at J, with 10 bases in the middle. CDR1 and CDR2 (germline): MNHEY, SMNVEV (reference sequence). The CDR3 region is CASSFSGPSYEQYF. CDR3 nucleotide sequence: TGTGCCAGCAGTTTTTCGGGCCCATCCTACGAGCAGTACTTC.

The chain couples TRBV6-5 to TRBJ2-1; D may be TRBD1 (5 bases). The ends were cut back, 5 bases at V and 2 bases at J, with 10 bases in the middle. From germline, CDR1 is MNHEY and CDR2 SVGAGI. The length of the CDR3 is 14 residues. This chain's CDR3 is CASSIGVPYNEQFF. In DNA form, the CDR3 reads TGTGCCAGCAGTATAGGGGTACCCTACAATGAGCAGTTCTTC.

Only a few counts were recorded for this clone. This chain uses TRBV6-1 with TRBJ2-7, with TRBD2 matching 8 bases. V was pared by 4 bases and J by 0 bases, with 8 bases of the junction left unmatched. The CDR3 has 16 residues. CDR1 and CDR2 from the germline V gene are MNHNS and SASEGT. The CDR3 region is CASSGKSGRSSYEQYF. The CDR3 DNA sequence: TGTGCCAGCAGTGGGAAAAGCGGGAGATCCTCCTACGAGCAGTACTTC.

This chain connects TRBV7-2 to TRBJ2-7, with TRBD2 as a possible D gene (6 bases). The ends were cut back, 1 base at V and 7 bases at J, with 11 bases in the middle. This CDR3 comprises 13 residues. Germline-derived CDR1 and CDR2 are SGHTA and FQGNSA. In nucleotides, the CDR3 is TGTGCCAGCAGCTTAGGCGGTAGCGGAGAGCAGTACTTC. This gives the protein CASSLGGSGEQYF.

This clone was detected only once. In DNA, the CDR3 is TGCAGCGTTGAAGGGGGGCGTTTCTCCTACAATGAGCAGTTCTTC. It is translated as CSVEGGRFSYNEQFF. The V call is TRBV29-1, the J call TRBJ2-1, with a tentative D call TRBD1 (6 bases). Trimming pared 1 base from V and 0 bases from J, leaving 10 bases between. This CDR3 is built from 15 residues. Germline V CDR1 and CDR2: SQVTM, ANQGSEA.

This clone was seen a few times. V usage is TRBV2 and J usage is TRBJ2-3; TRBD2 is a possible D gene (5 bases). Deletions cut 2 bases from V and 8 bases from J, with 11 bases between. Germline loops: CDR1 SNHLY, CDR2 FYNNEI. The CDR3 length is 13 residues. CDR3 coding DNA: TGTGCCAGCAGTGAATTCCCCCGGGGTACGCAGTATTTT. This gives the protein CASSEFPRGTQYF.

This chain uses TRBV14 with TRBJ2-3, with D perhaps TRBD1 (5 bases). Looked up from germline, CDR1 is SGHDN and CDR2 is FVKESK. The CDR3 sequence is 13 residues long. The V and J ends lost 9 bases and 5 bases respectively, with 15 bases between them. The CDR3 loop is CARGAGSVDTQYF. The CDR3 DNA follows: TGTGCCAGAGGGGCCGGCAGCGTAGATACGCAGTATTTT.

In DNA, the CDR3 is TGTGCCAGCAGCTTATGGGTCGGTTCATATACGCAGTATTTT. This codes for CASSLWVGSYTQYF. The V and J genes are TRBV7-3 and TRBJ2-3; D remains ambiguous. Germline-derived CDR1 and CDR2 are SGHTA and FQGTGA. Trimming took 2 bases from V and 7 from J, leaving 13 bases between them. There are 14 residues in the CDR3.

This chain uses TRBV7-3 with TRBJ2-1; D remains ambiguous. Germline loops: CDR1 SGHTA, CDR2 FQGTGA. The CDR3 is 13 amino acids. Trimming shortened V by 5 bases and J by 9 bases, and 14 bases separated the two germline ends. Written as DNA, the CDR3 is TGTGCCAGCAGCCTCACGGCCCCTGGTGAGCAGTTCTTC. Translation gives CASSLTAPGEQFF.

The gene calls are TRBV21-1 and TRBJ2-1; the D call of TRBD2 is as the table states it, not checked on the DNA. TRBV21-1 is labeled a pseudogene. The CDR3 loop spans 13 amino acids. The CDR3 region has the DNA TGTGCCCCCGGGGAGGGACATGGCCATGAGCAGTTCTTC. It specifies CAPGEGHGHEQFF.